Described below is a single T cell receptor (beta chain) sequence and its context. The antigen is not known. Germline CDR1 reads ENHRY; CDR2 reads SYGVKD. The germline V and J ends were trimmed by 0 bases and 5 bases, with 8 bases remaining between them. The CDR3 spans 14 residues. Researchers reported that TCR beta cDNA libraries carried unique molecular identifiers. TCRdb used MiXCR to reprocess the PCR reads, holding one entry per CDR3 protein. The table has roughly 870,000 distinct CDR3 sequences, approximately 57% seen once. The data are from a study of post-analysis software for immune sequencing data. Study context: Patients had relapsing-remitting, secondary progressive or progressive-relapsing multiple sclerosis; some lacked subtype. Study results and limitations: Patients carried several TRBV segments more frequently than controls did, and TRBV5-6, TRBV5-1 and TRBV20-1 were among them. A significant reduction in normalized Chao1 diversity was observed in multiple sclerosis patients versus controls.

V and J are TRBV10-3 and TRBJ2-1; D remains unclear. This clonotype was sampled from a girl aged 10 to 17 with multiple sclerosis. Sample: blood. For the CDR3, the DNA is TGTGCCATCAGTGAGTCAAGGCAGGACAATGAGCAGTTCTTC. The encoded protein is CAISESRQDNEQFF.